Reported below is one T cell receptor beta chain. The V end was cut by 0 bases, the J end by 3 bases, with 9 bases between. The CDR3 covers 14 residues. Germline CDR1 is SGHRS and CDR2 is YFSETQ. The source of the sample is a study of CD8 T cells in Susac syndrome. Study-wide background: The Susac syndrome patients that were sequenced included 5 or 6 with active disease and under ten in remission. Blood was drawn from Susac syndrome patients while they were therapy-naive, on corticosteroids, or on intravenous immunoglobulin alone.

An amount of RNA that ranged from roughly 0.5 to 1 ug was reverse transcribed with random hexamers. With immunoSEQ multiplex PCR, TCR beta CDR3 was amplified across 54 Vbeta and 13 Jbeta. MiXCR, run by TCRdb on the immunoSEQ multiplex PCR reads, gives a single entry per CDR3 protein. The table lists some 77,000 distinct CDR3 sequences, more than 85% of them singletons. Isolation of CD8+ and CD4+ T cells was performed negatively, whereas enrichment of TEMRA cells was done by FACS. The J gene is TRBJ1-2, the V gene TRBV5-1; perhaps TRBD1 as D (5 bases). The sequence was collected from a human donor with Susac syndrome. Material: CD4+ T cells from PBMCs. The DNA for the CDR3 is TGCGCCAGCAGCTTGGCCGACAGCGACTATGGCTACACCTTC. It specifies CASSLADSDYGYTF.